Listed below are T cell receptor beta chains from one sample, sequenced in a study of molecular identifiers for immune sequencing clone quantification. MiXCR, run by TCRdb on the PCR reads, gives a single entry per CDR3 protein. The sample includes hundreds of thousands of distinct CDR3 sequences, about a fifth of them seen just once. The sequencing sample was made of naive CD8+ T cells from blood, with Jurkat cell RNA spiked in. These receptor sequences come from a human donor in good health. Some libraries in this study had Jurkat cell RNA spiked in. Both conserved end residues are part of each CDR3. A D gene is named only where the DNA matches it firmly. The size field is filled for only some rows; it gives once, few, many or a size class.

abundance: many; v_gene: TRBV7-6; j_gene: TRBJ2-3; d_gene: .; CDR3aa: CASSQDRGLVTDTQYF; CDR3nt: TGTGCCAGCAGCCAAGACAGGGGACTAGTCACAGATACGCAGTATTTT
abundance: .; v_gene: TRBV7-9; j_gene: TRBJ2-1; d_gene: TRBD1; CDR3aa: CASSPGNRGPYNEQFF; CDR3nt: TGTGCCAGCAGCCCAGGGAACAGGGGGCCCTACAATGAGCAGTTCTTC
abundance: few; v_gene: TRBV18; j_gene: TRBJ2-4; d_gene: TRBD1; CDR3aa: CASTKDRERAKNIQYF; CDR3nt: TGTGCCAGCACGAAAGACAGGGAGAGGGCCAAAAACATTCAGTACTTC
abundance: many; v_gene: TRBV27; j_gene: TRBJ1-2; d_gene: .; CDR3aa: CASSSWESYGYTF; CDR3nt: TGTGCCAGCAGTTCCTGGGAGTCCTATGGCTACACCTTC
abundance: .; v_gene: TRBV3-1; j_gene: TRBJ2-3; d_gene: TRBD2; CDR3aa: CASSPAASGELRAAESTDTQYF; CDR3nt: TGTGCCAGCAGCCCGGCGGCTAGCGGGGAGCTAAGGGCGGCTGAAAGCACAGATACGCAGTATTTT
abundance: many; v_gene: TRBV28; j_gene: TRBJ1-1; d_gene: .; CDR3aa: CASSFRDNPEAFF; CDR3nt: TGTGCCAGCAGTTTCCGGGACAACCCTGAAGCTTTCTTT
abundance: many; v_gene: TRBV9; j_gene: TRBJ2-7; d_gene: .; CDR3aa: CATQYTGQYF; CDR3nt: TGTGCCACCCAATATACGGGGCAGTACTTC
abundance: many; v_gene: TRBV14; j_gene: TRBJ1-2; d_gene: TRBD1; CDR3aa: CASSQPPNIRGPNTYGYTF; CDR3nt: TGTGCCAGCAGCCAACCACCGAATATCAGGGGGCCCAATACCTATGGCTACACCTTC
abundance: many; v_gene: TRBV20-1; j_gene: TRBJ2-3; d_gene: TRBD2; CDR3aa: CSARVSSGTTDTQYF; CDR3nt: TGCAGTGCTAGAGTATCTAGCGGAACCACAGATACGCAGTATTTT
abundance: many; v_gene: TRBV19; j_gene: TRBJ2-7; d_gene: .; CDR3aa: CASGKGQRYEQYF; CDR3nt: TGTGCCTCCGGAAAGGGGCAACGCTACGAGCAGTACTTC
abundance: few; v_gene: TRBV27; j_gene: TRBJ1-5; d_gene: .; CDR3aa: CASAATGGANQPQHF; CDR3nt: TGTGCCAGCGCCGCTACTGGGGGTGCCAATCAGCCCCAGCATTTT
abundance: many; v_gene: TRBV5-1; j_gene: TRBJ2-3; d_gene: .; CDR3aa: CASSSRDTGGTDTQYF; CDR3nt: TGCGCCAGCAGCTCCCGGGACACGGGCGGGACAGATACGCAGTATTTT
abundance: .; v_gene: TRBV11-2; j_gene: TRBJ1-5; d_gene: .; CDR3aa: CASSLDISGAYTDTQHF; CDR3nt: TGTGCCAGCAGCTTAGATATTAGCGGGGCTTACACAGATACGCAGCATTTT
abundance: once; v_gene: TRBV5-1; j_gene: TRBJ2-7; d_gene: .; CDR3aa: CASSLDQGPIYEQHF; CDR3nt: TGCGCCAGCAGCTTGGACCAGGGGCCAATCTACGAGCAGCACTTC
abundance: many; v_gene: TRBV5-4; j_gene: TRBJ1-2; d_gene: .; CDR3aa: CASRSETASNYGYTF; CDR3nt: TGTGCCAGCAGATCCGAGACAGCCTCTAACTATGGCTACACCTTC
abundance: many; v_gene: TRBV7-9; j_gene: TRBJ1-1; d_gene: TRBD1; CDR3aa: CASSRAGTEYTEAFF; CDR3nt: TGTGCCAGCAGCCGCGCCGGGACAGAGTACACTGAAGCTTTCTTT
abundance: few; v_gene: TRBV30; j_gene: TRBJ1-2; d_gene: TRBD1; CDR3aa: CAWSPTGFYGYTF; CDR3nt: TGTGCCTGGAGTCCGACAGGGTTCTATGGCTACACCTTC
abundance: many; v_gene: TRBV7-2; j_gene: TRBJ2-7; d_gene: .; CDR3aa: CASSLYPRYEQYF; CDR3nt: TGTGCCAGCAGCTTATATCCTCGGTACGAGCAGTACTTC
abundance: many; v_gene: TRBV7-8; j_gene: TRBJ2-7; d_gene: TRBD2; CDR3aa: CASSLLRGDEQYF; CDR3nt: TGTGCCAGCAGCTTACTTCGGGGGGACGAGCAGTACTTC
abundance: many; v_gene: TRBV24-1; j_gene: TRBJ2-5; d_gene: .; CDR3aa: CATSDLGSAYQETQYF; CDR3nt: TGTGCCACCAGTGATTTAGGATCGGCATACCAAGAGACCCAGTACTTC
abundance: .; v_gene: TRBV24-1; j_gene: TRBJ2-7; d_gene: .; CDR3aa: CATSDFNSYKQYF; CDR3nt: TGTGCCACCAGTGATTTTAATTCCTACAAGCAGTACTTC
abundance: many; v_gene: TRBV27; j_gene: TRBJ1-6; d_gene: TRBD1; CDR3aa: CASRDRGYNSPLHF; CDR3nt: TGTGCCAGCAGGGACAGGGGATATAATTCACCCCTCCACTTT
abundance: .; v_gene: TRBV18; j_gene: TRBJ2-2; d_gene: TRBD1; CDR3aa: CASPPPRGQTTGELFF; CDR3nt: TGTGCCAGCCCACCCCCCCGGGGACAGACCACCGGGGAGCTGTTTTTT
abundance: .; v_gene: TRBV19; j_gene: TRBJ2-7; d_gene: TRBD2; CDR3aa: CASSPIAGPHNEQYF; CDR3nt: TGTGCCAGTAGTCCTATAGCGGGACCCCACAACGAGCAGTACTTC
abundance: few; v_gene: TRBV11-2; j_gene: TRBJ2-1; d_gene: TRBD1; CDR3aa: CASSSGQVYNEQFF; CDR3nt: TGTGCCAGCAGCTCGGGACAGGTATACAATGAGCAGTTCTTC
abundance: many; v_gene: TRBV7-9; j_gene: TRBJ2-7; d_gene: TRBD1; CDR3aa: CASSLDRDRRTYEQYF; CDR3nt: TGTGCCAGCAGCTTAGACCGGGACAGGAGAACCTACGAGCAGTACTTC
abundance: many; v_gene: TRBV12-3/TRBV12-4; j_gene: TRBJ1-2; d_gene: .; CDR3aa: CASSQGSHGYTF; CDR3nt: TGTGCCAGCAGTCAGGGGTCCCATGGCTACACCTTC
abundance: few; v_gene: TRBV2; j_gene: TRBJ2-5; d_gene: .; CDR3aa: CASSELGDTQETQYF; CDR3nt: TGTGCCAGCAGTGAGCTCGGGGACACACAAGAGACCCAGTACTTC
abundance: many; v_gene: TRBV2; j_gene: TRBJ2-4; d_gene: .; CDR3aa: CASRTRDIQYF; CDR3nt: TGTGCCAGCAGAACAAGGGACATTCAGTACTTC
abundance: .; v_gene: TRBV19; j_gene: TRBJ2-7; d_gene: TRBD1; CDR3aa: CASSLLGQGDEQYF; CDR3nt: TGTGCCAGTAGTCTGCTAGGACAGGGGGACGAGCAGTACTTC
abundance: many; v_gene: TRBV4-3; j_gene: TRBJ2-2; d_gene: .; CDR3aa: CASSQASVGTGELFF; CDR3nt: TGCGCCAGCAGCCAAGCTAGTGTCGGCACCGGGGAGCTGTTTTTT
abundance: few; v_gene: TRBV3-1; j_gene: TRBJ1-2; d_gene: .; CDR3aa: CASSLQGEGYTF; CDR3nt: TGTGCCAGCAGCCTGCAGGGAGAAGGCTACACCTTC
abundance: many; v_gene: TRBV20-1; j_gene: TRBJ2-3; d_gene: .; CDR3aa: CSARDEVAKFTDTQYF; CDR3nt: TGCAGTGCTAGAGATGAAGTAGCGAAATTCACAGATACGCAGTATTTT
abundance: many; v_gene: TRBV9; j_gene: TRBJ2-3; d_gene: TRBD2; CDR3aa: CASSPPAGGDTDTQYF; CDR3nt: TGTGCCAGCAGCCCTCCAGCGGGAGGCGACACAGATACGCAGTATTTT
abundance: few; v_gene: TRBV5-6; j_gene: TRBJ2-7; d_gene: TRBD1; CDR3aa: CASSLGDSHYEQYF; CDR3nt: TGTGCCAGCAGCTTGGGGGACAGCCACTACGAGCAGTACTTC
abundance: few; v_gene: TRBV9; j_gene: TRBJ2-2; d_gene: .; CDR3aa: CASSLPRDADTGELFF; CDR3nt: TGTGCCAGCAGCCTTCCCAGGGATGCGGACACCGGGGAGCTGTTTTTT
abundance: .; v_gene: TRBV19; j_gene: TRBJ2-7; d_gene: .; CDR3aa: CASSIGTGYNEQYF; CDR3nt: TGTGCCAGTAGTATTGGTACAGGGTACAACGAGCAGTACTTC
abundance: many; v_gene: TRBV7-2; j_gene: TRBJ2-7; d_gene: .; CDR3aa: CASSSGPTYEQYF; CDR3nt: TGTGCCAGCAGCTCGGGGCCTACCTACGAGCAGTACTTC
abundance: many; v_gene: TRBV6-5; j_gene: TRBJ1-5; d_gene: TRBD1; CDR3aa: CASRFRTGGREPQHF; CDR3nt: TGTGCCAGCAGGTTCCGGACAGGGGGCAGAGAGCCCCAGCATTTT
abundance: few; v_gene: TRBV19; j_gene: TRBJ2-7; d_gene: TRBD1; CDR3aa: CASSDGTGVITEQYF; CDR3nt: TGTGCCAGTAGTGACGGGACAGGGGTAATTACCGAGCAGTACTTC
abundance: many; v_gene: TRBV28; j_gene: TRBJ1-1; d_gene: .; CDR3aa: CASSFVTGMNTEAFF; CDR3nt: TGTGCCAGCAGTTTCGTAACGGGGATGAACACTGAAGCTTTCTTT
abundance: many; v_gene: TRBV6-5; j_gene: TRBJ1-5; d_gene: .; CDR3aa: CASSLAGEQPQHF; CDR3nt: TGTGCCAGCAGTCTGGCCGGTGAGCAGCCCCAGCATTTT
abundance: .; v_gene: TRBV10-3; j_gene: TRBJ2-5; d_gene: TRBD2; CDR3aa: CAIGEREGETQYF; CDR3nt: TGTGCCATCGGGGAGCGGGAGGGAGAGACCCAGTACTTC
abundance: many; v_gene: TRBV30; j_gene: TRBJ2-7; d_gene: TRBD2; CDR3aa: CAWSGGSSYEQYF; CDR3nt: TGTGCCTGGAGTGGCGGGAGCTCCTACGAGCAGTACTTC
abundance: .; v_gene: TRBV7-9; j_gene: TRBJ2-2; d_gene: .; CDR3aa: CASSLVASAAGELFF; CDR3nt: TGTGCCAGCAGCTTAGTTGCCAGCGCGGCCGGGGAGCTGTTTTTT
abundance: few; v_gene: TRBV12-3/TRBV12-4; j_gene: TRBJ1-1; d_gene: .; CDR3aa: CASSLRLEMVGEAFF; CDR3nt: TGTGCCAGCAGTTTAAGGCTGGAGATGGTTGGTGAAGCTTTCTTT
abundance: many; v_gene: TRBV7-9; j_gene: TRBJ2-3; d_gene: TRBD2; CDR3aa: CASRPASGDTDTQYF; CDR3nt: TGTGCCAGCAGGCCCGCTAGCGGGGACACAGATACGCAGTATTTT
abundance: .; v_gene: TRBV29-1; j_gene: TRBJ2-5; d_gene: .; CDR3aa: CSVEEPGGGAETQYF; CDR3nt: TGCAGCGTTGAAGAGCCAGGGGGAGGGGCGGAGACCCAGTACTTC
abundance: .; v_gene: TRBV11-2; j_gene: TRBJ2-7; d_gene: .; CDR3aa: CASSLGPGSLYEQYF; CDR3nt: TGTGCCAGCAGCTTAGGCCCCGGGAGTCTTTACGAGCAGTACTTC
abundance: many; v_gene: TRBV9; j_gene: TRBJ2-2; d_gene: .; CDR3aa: CASSPTSADTGELFF; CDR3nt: TGTGCCAGCAGCCCTACGTCGGCCGACACCGGGGAGCTGTTTTTT
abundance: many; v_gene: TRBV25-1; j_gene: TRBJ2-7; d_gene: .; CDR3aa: CASSEWETDEQYF; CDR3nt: TGTGCCAGCAGTGAATGGGAAACGGACGAGCAGTACTTC
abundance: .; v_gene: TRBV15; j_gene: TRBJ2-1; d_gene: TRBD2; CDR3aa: CATSRTSVYNEQFF; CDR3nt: TGTGCCACCAGCAGGACTAGCGTCTACAATGAGCAGTTCTTC
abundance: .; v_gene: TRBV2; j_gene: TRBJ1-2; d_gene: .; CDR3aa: CASSEGTLNYGYTF; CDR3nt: TGTGCCAGCAGTGAAGGGACACTTAACTATGGCTACACCTTC
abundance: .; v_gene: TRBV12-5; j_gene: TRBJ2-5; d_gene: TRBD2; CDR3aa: CASGFLAGSQETQYF; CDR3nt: TGTGCTAGTGGTTTTCTAGCGGGGTCCCAAGAGACCCAGTACTTC
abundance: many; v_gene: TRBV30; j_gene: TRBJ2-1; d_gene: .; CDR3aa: CAWGPGGNEQFF; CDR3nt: TGTGCCTGGGGGCCCGGAGGGAATGAGCAGTTCTTC